The T cell receptor beta chain described here comes from a study of cytomegalovirus exposure and HLA in healthy donors. Study findings and constraints: In a later analysis, first-cohort TCR clusters were found to tend to co-occur in the 95 to 150 validation repertoires.

Comment on this clone: What it recognizes is unknown.

Assay: immunoSEQ multiplex PCR; the TCRdb copy retains only in-frame clones and omits some. The sample holds about 120,000 clones; about 83% are singletons and the top ten take roughly 1.9%. Deletions cut 5 bases from V and 5 bases from J, with 15 bases between. CDR3 length equals 14 residues. Germline V CDR1 and CDR2: SNHLY, FYNNEI. The sequencing input was PBMCs. This chain uses TRBV2 with TRBJ1-2; weak D call: TRBD1 (6 bases). The receptor comes from a woman under 40 in good health and CMV-seronegative. The DNA of the CDR3 is TGTGCCAGCAGTTTTTACAGGGCAGGGTATGGCTACACCTTC. Its translation is CASSFYRAGYGYTF.